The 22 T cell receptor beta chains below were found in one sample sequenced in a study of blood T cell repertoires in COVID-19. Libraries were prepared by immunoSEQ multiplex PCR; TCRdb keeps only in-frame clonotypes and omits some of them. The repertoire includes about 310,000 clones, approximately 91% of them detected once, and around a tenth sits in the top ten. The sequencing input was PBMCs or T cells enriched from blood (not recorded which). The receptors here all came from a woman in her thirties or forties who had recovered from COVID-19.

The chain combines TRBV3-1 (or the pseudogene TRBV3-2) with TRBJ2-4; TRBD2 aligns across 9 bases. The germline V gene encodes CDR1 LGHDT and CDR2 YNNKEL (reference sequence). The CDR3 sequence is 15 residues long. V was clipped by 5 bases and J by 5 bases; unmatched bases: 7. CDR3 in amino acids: CASSVSGGLENIQYF. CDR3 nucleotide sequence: TGTGCCAGCAGCGTTAGCGGGGGTTTGGAAAACATTCAGTACTTC.

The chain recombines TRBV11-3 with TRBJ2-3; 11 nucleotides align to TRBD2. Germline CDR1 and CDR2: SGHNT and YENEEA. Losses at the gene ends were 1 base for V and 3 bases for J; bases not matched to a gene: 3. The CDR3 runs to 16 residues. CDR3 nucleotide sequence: TGTGCCAGCAGCTTAGTCACTAGCGGGAGAACAGATACGCAGTATTTT. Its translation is CASSLVTSGRTDTQYF.

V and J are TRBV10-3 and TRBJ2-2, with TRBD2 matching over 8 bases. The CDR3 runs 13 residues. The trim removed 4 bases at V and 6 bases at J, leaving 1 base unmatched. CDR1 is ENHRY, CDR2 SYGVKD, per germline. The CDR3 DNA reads TGTGCCATCAGTGGGACTAGCTCCGGGGAGCTGTTTTTT. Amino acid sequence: CAISGTSSGELFF.

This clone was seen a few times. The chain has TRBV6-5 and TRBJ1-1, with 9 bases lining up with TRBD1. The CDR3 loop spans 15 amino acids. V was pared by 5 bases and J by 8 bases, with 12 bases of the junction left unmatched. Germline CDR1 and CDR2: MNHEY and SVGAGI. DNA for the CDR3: TGTGCCAGCAGTAAACAGGGGGCCCAAGGACCCGAAGCTTTCTTT. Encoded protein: CASSKQGAQGPEAFF.

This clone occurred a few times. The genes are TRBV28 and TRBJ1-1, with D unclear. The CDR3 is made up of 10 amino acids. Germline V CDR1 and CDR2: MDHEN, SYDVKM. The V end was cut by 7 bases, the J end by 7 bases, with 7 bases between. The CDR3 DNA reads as TGTGCCAGCAAACAGAATGAAGCTTTCTTT. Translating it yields CASKQNEAFF. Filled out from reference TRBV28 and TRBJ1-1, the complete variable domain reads DVKVTQSSRYLVKRTGEKVFLECVQDMDHENMFWYRQDPGLGLRLIYFSYDVKMKEKGDIPEGYSVSREKKERFSLILESASTNQTSMYLCASKQNEAFFGQGTRLTVV.

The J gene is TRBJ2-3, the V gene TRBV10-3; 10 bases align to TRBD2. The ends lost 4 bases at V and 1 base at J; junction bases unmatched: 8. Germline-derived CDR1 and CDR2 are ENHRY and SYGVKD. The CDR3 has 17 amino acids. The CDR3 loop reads CAISVASGRKGTDTQYF. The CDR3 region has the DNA TGTGCCATCAGTGTGGCTAGCGGGAGAAAGGGCACAGATACGCAGTATTTT.

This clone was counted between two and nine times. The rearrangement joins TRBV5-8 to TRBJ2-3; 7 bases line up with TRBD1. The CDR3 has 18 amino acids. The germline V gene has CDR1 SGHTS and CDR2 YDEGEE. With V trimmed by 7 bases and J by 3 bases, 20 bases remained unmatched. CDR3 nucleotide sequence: TGTGCCAGCCCCTGGTGGTTTGACAGGGCCGATGGGACAGATACGCAGTATTTT. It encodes CASPWWFDRADGTDTQYF. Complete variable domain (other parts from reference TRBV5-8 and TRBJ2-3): EAGVTQSPTHLIKTRGQQATLRCSPISGHTSVYWYQQALGLGLQFLLWYDEGEERNRGNFPPRFSGRQFPNYSSELNVNALELEDSALYLCASPWWFDRADGTDTQYFGPGTRLTVL.

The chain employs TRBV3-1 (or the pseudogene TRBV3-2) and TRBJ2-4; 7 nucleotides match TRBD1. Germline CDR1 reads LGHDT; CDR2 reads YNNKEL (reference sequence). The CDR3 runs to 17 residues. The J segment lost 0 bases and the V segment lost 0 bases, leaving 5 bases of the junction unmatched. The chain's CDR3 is CASSQEGQTIAKNIQYF. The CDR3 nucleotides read TGTGCCAGCAGCCAAGAGGGACAGACTATAGCCAAAAACATTCAGTACTTC.

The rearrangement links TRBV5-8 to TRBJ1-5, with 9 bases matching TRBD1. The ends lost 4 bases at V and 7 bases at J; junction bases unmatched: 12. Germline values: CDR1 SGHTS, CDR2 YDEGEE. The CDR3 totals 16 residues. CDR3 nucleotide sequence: TGTGCCAGCAGCAGAGCGAGGACAGGGGAGCGGCAGCCCCAGCATTTT. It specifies CASSRARTGERQPQHF.

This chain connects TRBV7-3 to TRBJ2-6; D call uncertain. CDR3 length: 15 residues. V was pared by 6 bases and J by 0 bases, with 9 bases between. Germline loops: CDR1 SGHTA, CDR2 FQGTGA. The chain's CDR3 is CASRLEDSGANVLTF. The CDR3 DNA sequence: TGTGCCAGCAGGCTTGAGGACTCTGGGGCCAACGTCCTGACTTTC. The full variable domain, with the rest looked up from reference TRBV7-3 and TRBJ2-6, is GAGVSQTPSNKVTEKGKYVELRCDPISGHTALYWYRQSLGQGPEFLIYFQGTGAADDSGLPNDRFFAVRPEGSVSTLKIQRTERGDSAVYLCASRLEDSGANVLTFGAGSRLTVL.

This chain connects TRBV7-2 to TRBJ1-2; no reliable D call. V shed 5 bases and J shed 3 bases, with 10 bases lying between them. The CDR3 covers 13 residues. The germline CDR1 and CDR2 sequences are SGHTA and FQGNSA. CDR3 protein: CASSPQADYGYTF. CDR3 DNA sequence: TGTGCCAGCAGCCCGCAGGCAGACTATGGCTACACCTTC.

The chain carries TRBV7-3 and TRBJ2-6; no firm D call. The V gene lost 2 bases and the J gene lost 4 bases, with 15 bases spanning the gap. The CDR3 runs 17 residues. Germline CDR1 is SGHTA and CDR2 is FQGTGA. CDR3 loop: CASSLFGFNLGANVLTF. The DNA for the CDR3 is TGTGCCAGCAGCTTATTCGGGTTTAATCTGGGGGCCAACGTCCTGACTTTC. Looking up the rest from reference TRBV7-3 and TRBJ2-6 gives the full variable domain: GAGVSQTPSNKVTEKGKYVELRCDPISGHTALYWYRQSLGQGPEFLIYFQGTGAADDSGLPNDRFFAVRPEGSVSTLKIQRTERGDSAVYLCASSLFGFNLGANVLTFGAGSRLTVL.

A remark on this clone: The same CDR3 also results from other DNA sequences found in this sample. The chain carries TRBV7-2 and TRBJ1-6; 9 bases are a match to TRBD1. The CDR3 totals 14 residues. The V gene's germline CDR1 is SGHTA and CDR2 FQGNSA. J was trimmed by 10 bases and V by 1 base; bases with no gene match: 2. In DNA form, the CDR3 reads TGTGCCAGCAGCTTAGTAGACAGGGGGTCACCCCTCCACTTT. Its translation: CASSLVDRGSPLHF. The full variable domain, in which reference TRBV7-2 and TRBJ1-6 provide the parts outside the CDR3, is GAGVSQSPSNKVTEKGKDVELRCDPISGHTALYWYRQSLGQGLEFLIYFQGNSAPDKSGLPSDRFSAERTGGSVSTLTIQRTQQEDSAVYLCASSLVDRGSPLHFGNGTRLTVT.

The CDR3 loop is CASSQVAGFRNTIYF. As DNA, the CDR3 is TGCGCCAGCAGCCAGGTCGCGGGGTTTAGAAACACCATATATTTT. The gene calls are TRBV4-3 and TRBJ1-3; D remains ambiguous. From germline, CDR1 is LGHNA and CDR2 YSLEER. This CDR3 is 15 amino acids long. The germline V and J ends were trimmed by 3 bases and 5 bases, with 14 bases remaining between them.

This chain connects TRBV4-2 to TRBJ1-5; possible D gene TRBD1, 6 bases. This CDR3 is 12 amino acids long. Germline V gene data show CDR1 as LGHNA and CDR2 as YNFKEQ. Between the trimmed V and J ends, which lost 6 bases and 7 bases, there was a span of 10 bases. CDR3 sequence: CASSPQGQPQHF. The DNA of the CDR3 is TGTGCCAGCAGTCCTCAGGGGCAGCCCCAGCATTTT.

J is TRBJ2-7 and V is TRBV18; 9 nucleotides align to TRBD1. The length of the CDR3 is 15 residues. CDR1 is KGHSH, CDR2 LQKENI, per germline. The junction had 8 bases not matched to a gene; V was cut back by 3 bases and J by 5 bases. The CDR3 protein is CASSPSQGAFDEQYF. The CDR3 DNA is TGTGCCAGCTCACCTTCACAGGGGGCGTTCGACGAGCAGTACTTC.

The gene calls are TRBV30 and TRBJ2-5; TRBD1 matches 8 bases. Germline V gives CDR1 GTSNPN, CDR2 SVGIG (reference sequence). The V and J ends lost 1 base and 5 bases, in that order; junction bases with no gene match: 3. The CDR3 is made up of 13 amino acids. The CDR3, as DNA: TGTGCCTGGAGTGGACAGGGGTGGGAGACCCAGTACTTC. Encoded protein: CAWSGQGWETQYF.

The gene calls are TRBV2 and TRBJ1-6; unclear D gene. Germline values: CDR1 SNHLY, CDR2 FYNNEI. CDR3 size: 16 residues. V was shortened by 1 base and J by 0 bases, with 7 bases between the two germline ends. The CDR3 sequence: CASSEGESSYNSPLHF. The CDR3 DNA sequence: TGTGCCAGCAGTGAAGGGGAGAGCTCCTATAATTCACCCCTCCACTTT.

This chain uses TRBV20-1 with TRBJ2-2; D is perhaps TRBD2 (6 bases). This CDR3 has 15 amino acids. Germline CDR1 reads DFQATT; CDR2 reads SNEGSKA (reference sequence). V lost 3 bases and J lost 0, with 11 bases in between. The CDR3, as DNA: TGCAGTGCTAGTGGAGGGTGGCCGAACACCGGGGAGCTGTTTTTT. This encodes CSASGGWPNTGELFF.

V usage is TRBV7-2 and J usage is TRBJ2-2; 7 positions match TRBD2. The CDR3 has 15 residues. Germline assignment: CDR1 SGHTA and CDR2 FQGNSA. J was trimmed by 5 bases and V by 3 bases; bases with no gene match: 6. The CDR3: CASSFSTSVTGELFF. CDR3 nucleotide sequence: TGTGCCAGCAGCTTCAGTACTAGCGTGACCGGGGAGCTGTTTTTT.

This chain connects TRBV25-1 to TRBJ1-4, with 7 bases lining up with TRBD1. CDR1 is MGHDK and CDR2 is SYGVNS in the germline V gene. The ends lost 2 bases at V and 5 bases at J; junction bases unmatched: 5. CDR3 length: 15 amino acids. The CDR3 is CASSESRGLNEKLFF. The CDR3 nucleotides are TGTGCCAGCAGTGAAAGTAGGGGGCTGAATGAAAAACTGTTTTTT.

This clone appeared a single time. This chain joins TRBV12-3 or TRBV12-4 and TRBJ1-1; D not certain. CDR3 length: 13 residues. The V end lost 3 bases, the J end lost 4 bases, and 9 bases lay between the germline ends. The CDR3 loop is CASSLVEGTEAFF. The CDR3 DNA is TGTGCCAGCAGTTTGGTGGAGGGCACTGAAGCTTTCTTT.